Listed here are 6 T cell receptor beta chains from one sample, sequenced in a study of T cell repertoires in cytomegalovirus infection. TCRdb called the reads again in MiXCR, with one record for every CDR3 protein. The repertoire has around 310,000 distinct CDR3 sequences, roughly 17% of them found once; the top ten carry around 12%. The sequenced sample was PBMCs. All receptors come from a human donor in good health (CMV status not recorded). Some clones in this sample may be carry-over from other donors' samples.

Many counts were recorded for this clonotype. V usage is TRBV28 and J usage is TRBJ2-1, with D unclear. This CDR3 spans 15 amino acids. In germline, CDR1 is MDHEN, CDR2 SYDVKM. V shed 3 bases and J shed 0 bases, with 9 bases lying between them. In nucleotides, the CDR3 is TGTGCCAGCAGTTTGTACTCCTTCTCCTACAATGAGCAGTTCTTC. Translated: CASSLYSFSYNEQFF.

J is TRBJ1-2 and V is TRBV5-1, with 10 bases lining up with TRBD1. V lost 1 base, J lost 10 bases, and 19 bases stayed unmatched. The germline V gene has CDR1 SGHRS and CDR2 YFSETQ. CDR3 size: 18 residues. CDR3 DNA: TGCGCCAGCAGCTTGTGGGGGAACAGACAGGGGGCGGAGGCTGACTACACCTTC. Protein sequence: CASSLWGNRQGAEADYTF.

The chain combines TRBV3-1 with TRBJ1-2, with 9 nucleotides matching TRBD1. Trimming took 0 bases from V and 4 from J; bases not matched to a gene: 6. In germline, CDR1 is LGHDT, CDR2 YNNKEL (reference sequence). The CDR3 consists of 16 residues. The DNA for the CDR3 is TGTGCCAGCAGCCAAGATTACGGGACAGGGCCCTATGGCTACACCTTC. Residues: CASSQDYGTGPYGYTF. The entire variable domain, with the rest obtained from reference TRBV3-1 and TRBJ1-2, is as follows: DTAVSQTPKYLVTQMGNDKSIKCEQNLGHDTMYWYKQDSKKFLKIMFSYNNKELIINETVPNRFSPKSPDKAHLNLHINSLELGDSAVYFCASSQDYGTGPYGYTFGSGTRLTVV.

The chain couples TRBV6-2 or TRBV6-3 to TRBJ2-1; TRBD1 matches at 8 bases. The germline V gene encodes CDR1 MNHEY and CDR2 SVGEGT. J was trimmed by 2 bases and V by 7 bases; bases with no gene match: 7. This CDR3 has 15 residues. CDR3 nucleotides: TGTGCCAGCAACCCGGACAGGGAACCCTACAATGAGCAGTTCTTC. The encoded protein is CASNPDREPYNEQFF.

V usage is TRBV6-1 and J usage is TRBJ1-6; D is ambiguous. The V end lost 6 bases, the J end lost 0 bases, and 12 bases lay between the germline ends. Germline V gene data show CDR1 as MNHNS and CDR2 as SASEGT. This CDR3 region has 16 residues. Written as DNA, the CDR3 is TGTGCCAGCAGGCCCGACCGTAGCTCCTATAATTCACCCCTCCACTTT. This gives the protein CASRPDRSSYNSPLHF.

J is TRBJ2-3 and V is TRBV2; tentatively, D is TRBD1 or TRBD2 (5 bases each). CDR3 size: 14 residues. V was shortened by 10 bases and J by 2 bases, with 16 bases between the two germline ends. From germline, CDR1 is SNHLY and CDR2 FYNNEI. As DNA, the CDR3 is TGTGCCACTACGACCCGAGGGACCACAGATACGCAGTATTTT. Translated: CATTTRGTTDTQYF.